The 14 T cell receptor beta chains presented below share a single source sample, sequenced in a study of shared clonotypes between healthy human individuals. Sequencing used immunoSEQ multiplex PCR; TCRdb keeps in-frame clones, though not all of them. The sample carries 950,000 to 1,300,000 clones, about 74% recorded once. The sample comprised memory CD4+ T cells sorted from blood. Subset of the sample: CD45RA-negative fraction. All receptors derive from a man aged 18 to 29 in good health.

The rearrangement joins TRBV7-8 to TRBJ1-5; TRBD1 matches 9 bases. Germline trimming cut 5 bases from V and 3 bases from J; bases unmatched to any gene: 5. This CDR3 is built from 15 residues. CDR1 is SGHVS, CDR2 FQNEAQ, per germline. Here the CDR3 DNA reads TGTGCCAGCAGCCCGGGACAGGGCGACAATCAGCCCCAGCATTTT. Translation gives CASSPGQGDNQPQHF.

The chain joins TRBV18 to TRBJ1-1; D remains ambiguous. The CDR3 is 14 amino acids. Trimming stripped 3 bases from V and 6 bases from J, with 14 bases between. Per the germline V gene, CDR1 is KGHSH and CDR2 is LQKENI. The CDR3 bases are TGTGCCAGCTCACCCCAACCCACCCCCCCTGAAGCTTTCTTT. The encoded protein is CASSPQPTPPEAFF.

Only one count was recorded for this clone. The chain has TRBV6-6 and TRBJ2-2; 7 nucleotides agree with TRBD1. The trim removed 6 bases at V and 7 bases at J, leaving 8 bases unmatched. The V gene's germline CDR1 is MNHNY and CDR2 SVGAGI (reference sequence). CDR3 size: 14 residues. The CDR3 nucleotides are TGTGCCAGCAGATCCGGGACAGAAGGCGGGGAGCTGTTTTTT. Encoded protein: CASRSGTEGGELFF.

CDR3 nucleotide sequence: TGCGCCAGCAGCCCAACAGGGGGCAATCAGCCCCAGCATTTT. Amino acid sequence: CASSPTGGNQPQHF. The V call is TRBV5-1, the J call TRBJ1-5, with 7 bases that match TRBD1. Germline V lookup: CDR1 SGHRS, CDR2 YFSETQ. J lost 2 bases, V lost 4 bases, and 3 bases had no gene match. The CDR3 extends over 14 amino acids.

J is TRBJ2-5 and V is TRBV11-3; 8 bases line up with TRBD1. Germline values: CDR1 SGHNT, CDR2 YENEEA. V lost 1 base and J lost 5; bases outside the gene matches: 6. The CDR3 contains 15 residues. The CDR3, as DNA: TGTGCCAGCAGCTTAGGAAGCAGGGGGCAGGAGACCCAGTACTTC. Its translation is CASSLGSRGQETQYF.

In nucleotides, the CDR3 is TGTGCCAGCAGTGAATCGGTAGGGATTAATGAGCAGTTCTTC. Protein sequence: CASSESVGINEQFF. The chain joins TRBV6-1 to TRBJ2-1, with D uncertain. In germline, CDR1 is MNHNS, CDR2 SASEGT. This CDR3 spans 14 amino acids. The V gene lost 2 bases and the J gene lost 7 bases, with 12 bases spanning the gap.

This clone has just a few counts. At the DNA level, this CDR3 is encoded by other sequences in the same sample as well. V gene TRBV9 combines with J gene TRBJ1-4, with no clear D. CDR3 length equals 16 residues. The germline V gene has CDR1 SGDLS and CDR2 YYNGEE. V was trimmed by 3 bases and J by 3 bases, leaving 15 bases between them. The CDR3 here is CASSEGLTSANEKLFF. CDR3 DNA: TGTGCCAGCAGCGAAGGCTTGACATCTGCTAATGAAAAACTGTTTTTT.

A note on this clone: The sample carries other DNA sequences with the same CDR3. The chain combines TRBV5-1 with TRBJ2-7; perhaps TRBD2 as D (6 bases). CDR3 length: 14 amino acids. Per the germline V gene, CDR1 is SGHRS and CDR2 is YFSETQ. V lost 0 bases to trimming and J lost 1 base, with 8 bases between them. The CDR3 loop reads CASSLAGGSYEQYF. The CDR3 nucleotides are TGCGCCAGCAGCTTGGCCGGGGGTTCCTACGAGCAGTACTTC.

This chain links TRBV7-2 with TRBJ1-4, with D maybe TRBD1 (5 bases). Germline values: CDR1 SGHTA, CDR2 FQGNSA. The CDR3 totals 14 residues. The V gene lost 5 bases and the J gene lost 0 bases, with 7 bases spanning the gap. The CDR3 coding sequence is TGTGCCAGCAGCAGGGGACCAACTAATGAAAAACTGTTTTTT. Translating it yields CASSRGPTNEKLFF.

Concerning this clone itself: The same CDR3 is also encoded by other DNA sequences in this sample. V is TRBV5-1 and J is TRBJ2-3, with 7 bases identical to TRBD1. The CDR3 has 13 residues. With 1 base clipped from V and 4 bases from J, the junction kept 0 bases outside the gene matches. Per germline, CDR1 SGHRS and CDR2 YFSETQ. The DNA of the CDR3 is TGCGCCAGCAGCTTGACAGGGGCAGATACGCAGTATTTT. It yields the protein CASSLTGADTQYF.

V is TRBV14 and J is TRBJ2-7; D may be TRBD1 (6 bases). The CDR3 spans 15 residues. Germline V gene data show CDR1 as SGHDN and CDR2 as FVKESK. V lost 0 bases and J lost 2, with 11 bases in between. The CDR3 nucleotides read TGTGCCAGCAGCCAAGATCGTAAGGGGGCCTACGAGCAGTACTTC. Translating gives CASSQDRKGAYEQYF.

The rearrangement links TRBV30 to TRBJ2-3, with D tentatively TRBD2 (5 bases). The V and J ends lost 4 bases and 2 bases respectively, with 10 bases between them. This CDR3 has 13 amino acids. Germline CDR1 is GTSNPN and CDR2 is SVGIG (reference sequence). CDR3 in amino acids: CAWTRGNTDTQYF. For the CDR3, the DNA is TGTGCCTGGACCCGGGGAAACACAGATACGCAGTATTTT. The full variable domain, with the rest looked up from reference TRBV30 and TRBJ2-3, is SQTIHQWPATLVQPVGSPLSLECTVEGTSNPNLYWYRQAAGRGLQLLFYSVGIGQISSEVPQNLSASRPQDRQFILSSKKLLLSDSGFYLCAWTRGNTDTQYFGPGTRLTVL.

This chain connects TRBV6-1 to TRBJ2-7; 9 nucleotides match TRBD1. With 2 bases clipped from V and 3 bases from J, the junction kept 2 bases outside the gene matches. CDR1 and CDR2 (germline): MNHNS, SASEGT. CDR3 length equals 14 residues. In nucleotides, the CDR3 is TGTGCCAGCAGTGAACCGGGACAGGGCTACGAGCAGTACTTC. It yields the protein CASSEPGQGYEQYF.

This CDR3 is CASSLGDTLRETQYF. DNA of the CDR3: TGCGCCAGCAGCTTGGGAGACACCCTTCGAGAGACCCAGTACTTC. The chain recombines TRBV5-1 with TRBJ2-5, with D unclear. This CDR3 has 15 amino acids. V was shortened by 0 bases and J by 4 bases, with 13 bases between the two germline ends. In germline, CDR1 is SGHRS, CDR2 YFSETQ.